This TCR beta chain was observed in a study of prognosis after radiotherapy for stage I lung cancer (dated by TCRdb to about 2021). At the level of the whole study: Between early 2018 and early 2019, about 19 stage I NSCLC patients were enrolled in Nanjing, China. Newly diagnosed primary stage I lung tumors were found in 13 to 15 patients, while oligometastatic NSCLC after surgical resection of the primary tumor was found in roughly 5. All patients were considered medically inoperable, owing to comorbidities in about 13 and refusal of surgery in over five. Ages in the cohort of more than 10 men and a handful of women ranged from roughly 53 to 84 years, with a median of 74. On tumor histology, roughly 11 patients had adenocarcinoma and more than five had squamous cell carcinoma. Using image-guided IMRT or VMAT, SBRT was delivered in 3 to 5 fractions at a biologically effective dose of at least 100 Gy. No patient received concurrent therapy alongside SBRT. After SBRT, distant metastases developed in about 20% of the 19 patients at a median of approximately 7 months, while the remaining 15 patients had no significant progression. This study profiled peripheral blood TCR beta repertoires from stage I NSCLC patients before and after stereotactic body radiotherapy and linked the repertoires to distant failure. The study took one blood sample before SBRT and one after SBRT from each of approximately 20 patients and sequenced all 40 or so samples.

Summary of the overall study and its limitations: Unique TCR clone counts fell after SBRT (median 10,088 before versus several thousand after; Wilcoxon paired P=0.011). The study was limited by its small cohort and short follow-up, and the findings require independent validation. Whether the expanded TCR clones were tumor-specific was not determined. Post-SBRT Shannon entropy and its change from baseline were lower in patients who developed distant metastases; baseline Shannon entropy was not associated with metastases. All reported P values were unadjusted for multiple comparisons. TRBV and TRBJ usage frequencies reportedly varied with metastasis status, involving two V genes at baseline and about 10 V and two J genes after SBRT.

Two rounds of multiplex PCR were used to amplify the TCR beta CDR3 region from genomic DNA. The first PCR round used primers specific to each TRBV and TRBJ gene, with sequences filed in Chinese patent CN105087789A. Universal primers were used in the second PCR round. The Roche High Pure PCR Template Preparation Kit was used to extract genomic DNA from the frozen PBMCs. An Illumina HiSeq 3000 was used to sequence the libraries paired-end with 151 bp reads. Under the source paper's analysis protocol: Raw reads lacking the multiplex PCR primer sequences were removed with CutAdapt. High-quality paired reads were merged into contigs with PEAR. By aligning each contig to reference sequences, MiXCR assigned the TRB V, D and J gene segments to that contig. To remove sequencing errors, CDR3 sequences were clustered according to base quality and sequence similarity. Diversity was measured as Shannon entropy normalized by the natural log of productive TCR sequence number. Clonality was computed as one minus the ratio of Shannon entropy to the natural log of the number of unique clonotypes. The Youden index of ROC curves was used to select progression-free survival cut-offs for repertoire metrics, and analyses were performed in R 3.5.3. TCRdb took the public reads, trimmed them with fastp at Q25, ran MiXCR for clone calling and kept in-frame beta chains. CDR3 protein duplicates are merged, each entry listing the most common genes and DNA. The V and J calls here are based on TCRdb, not the publication. This sample lists 51,000 or so distinct CDR3 sequences; about a third were detected once. Roughly 8.3% of the sample rests with the top ten.

This clonotype was detected only a few times. Its antigen is not yet known. No base qualities exist here, and no much larger clone lies one base off it. A history of other malignancies or of prior chemotherapy or radiotherapy was absent in all patients, and node-negative disease was shown on CT and PET/CT in all patients. At each of two time points, approximately 6.6 milliliters of peripheral venous blood were collected in EDTA tubes. PBMCs were isolated by Ficoll-Paque Plus density-gradient centrifugation. Immediately after collection, samples were stored at -80 degrees C until analysis. The specimen comprised PBMCs, sampled before or after stereotactic body radiation therapy (not recorded which). The sequence was obtained from a donor of 50 years or more with non-small cell lung cancer.

The nucleotide sequence is given as TGTGCCATCAGTGAGTCCCGCAGGATGCAGGTCTACACCTTC. This sequence encodes CAISESRRMQVYTF. The chain is assembled from TRBV10-3 and TRBJ1-2; no D segment can be confidently identified. V drops 0 bases and J drops 10 bases, leaving 15 bases in between. Including the terminal cysteine and phenylalanine, the CDR3 comprises 14 residues. Just the 42-base CDR3 DNA is kept, in frame starting at base 1. CDR1 and CDR2 (ENHRY, SYGVKD) derive from the germline V gene.